The next 4 T cell receptor beta chains were all read from a single sample in a study of blood T cell repertoires in COVID-19. TCRdb's copy holds only in-frame clones and misses some; the assay was immunoSEQ multiplex PCR. The sample holds about 110,000 clones; over 65% are singletons and the top ten take 5% to 8%. Sequenced sample: peripheral blood. These receptors all come from a man older than 75 with COVID-19, enrolled during active disease.

The gene calls are TRBV6-4 and TRBJ2-7; 8 bases match TRBD2. In germline, CDR1 is MRHNA, CDR2 SNTAGT. V shed 2 bases, J shed 1 base, and the junction held 4 bases outside the gene matches. This CDR3 is 15 amino acids long. The CDR3 region is CASSDPTSESYEQYF. Here the CDR3 DNA reads TGTGCCAGCAGTGACCCGACTAGCGAGTCCTACGAGCAGTACTTC.

This chain joins TRBV20-1 and TRBJ2-7; a weak D match, TRBD1 (5 bases). This CDR3 is built from 11 residues. Trimming removed 5 bases at V and 5 bases at J, with 10 bases between. The germline V gene encodes CDR1 DFQATT and CDR2 SNEGSKA (reference sequence). The CDR3 is CSAEKGDEQYF. CDR3 nucleotides: TGCAGTGCTGAGAAAGGGGACGAGCAGTACTTC.

Only a few counts were recorded for this clone. CDR3 amino acids: CANLVSSGNTIYF. The CDR3 coding sequence is TGCGCCAACCTAGTTAGCTCTGGAAACACCATATATTTT. This chain joins TRBV23-1 and TRBJ1-3; D is unclear. TRBV23-1 carries the ORF label, with uncertain function. The CDR3 extends over 13 amino acids. Trimming pared 10 bases from V and 0 bases from J, leaving 10 bases between.

V gene TRBV2 combines with J gene TRBJ1-2; no reliable D call. Germline V gene sequence: CDR1 SNHLY, CDR2 FYNNEI. The germline V and J ends were trimmed by 5 bases and 1 base, with 8 bases remaining between them. This CDR3 is 13 amino acids long. Written as DNA, the CDR3 is TGTGCCAGCAGTCTGGAGTTTAACTATGGCTACACCTTC. This codes for CASSLEFNYGYTF.